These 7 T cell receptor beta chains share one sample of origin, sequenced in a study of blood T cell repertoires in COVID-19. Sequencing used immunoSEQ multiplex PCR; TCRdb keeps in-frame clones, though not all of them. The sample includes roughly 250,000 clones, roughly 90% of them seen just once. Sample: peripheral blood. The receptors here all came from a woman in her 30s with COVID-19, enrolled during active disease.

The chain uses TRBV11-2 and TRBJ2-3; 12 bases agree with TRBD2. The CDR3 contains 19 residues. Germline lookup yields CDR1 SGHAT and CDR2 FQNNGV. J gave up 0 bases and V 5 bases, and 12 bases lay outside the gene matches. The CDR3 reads CASSPGLAGPFRSTDTQYF. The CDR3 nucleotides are TGTGCCAGCAGCCCAGGACTAGCGGGGCCCTTCCGTAGCACAGATACGCAGTATTTT.

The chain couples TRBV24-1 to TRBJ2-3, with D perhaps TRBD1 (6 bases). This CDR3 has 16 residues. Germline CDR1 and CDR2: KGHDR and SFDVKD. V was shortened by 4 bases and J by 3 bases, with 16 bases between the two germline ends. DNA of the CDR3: TGTGCCACCAGTGACCGCCGGGACATAAGAACAGATACGCAGTATTTT. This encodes CATSDRRDIRTDTQYF.

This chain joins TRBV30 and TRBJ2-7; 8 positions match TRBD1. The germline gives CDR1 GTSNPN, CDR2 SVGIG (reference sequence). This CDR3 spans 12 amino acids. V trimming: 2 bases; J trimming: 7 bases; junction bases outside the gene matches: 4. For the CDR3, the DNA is TGTGCCTGGAGTATGACAGGGGATGAGCAGTACTTC. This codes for CAWSMTGDEQYF. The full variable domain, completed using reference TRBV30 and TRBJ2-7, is SQTIHQWPATLVQPVGSPLSLECTVEGTSNPNLYWYRQAAGRGLQLLFYSVGIGQISSEVPQNLSASRPQDRQFILSSKKLLLSDSGFYLCAWSMTGDEQYFGPGTRLTVT.

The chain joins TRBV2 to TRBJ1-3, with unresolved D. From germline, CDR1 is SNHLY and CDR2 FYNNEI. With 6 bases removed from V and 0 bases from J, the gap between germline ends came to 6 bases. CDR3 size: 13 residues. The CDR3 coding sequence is TGTGCCAGCAGGGCGGCCTCTGGAAACACCATATATTTT. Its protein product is CASRAASGNTIYF.

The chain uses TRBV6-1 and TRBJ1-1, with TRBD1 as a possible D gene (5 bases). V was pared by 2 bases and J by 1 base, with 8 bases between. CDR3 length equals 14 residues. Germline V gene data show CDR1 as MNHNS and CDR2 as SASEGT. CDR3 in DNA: TGTGCCAGCAGTGAAAGACAGAAGAACACTGAAGCTTTCTTT. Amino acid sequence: CASSERQKNTEAFF.

CDR3 protein: CASSQYNPAGIVYEQYF. The DNA of the CDR3 is TGCGCCAGCAGCCAGTATAACCCCGCAGGGATAGTATACGAGCAGTACTTC. The V gene is TRBV4-1, the J gene TRBJ2-7; tentatively, D is TRBD1 (5 bases). CDR1 MGHRA and CDR2 YSYEKL come from the germline V gene. V was shortened by 3 bases and J by 4 bases, with 22 bases between the two germline ends. The CDR3 totals 17 residues.

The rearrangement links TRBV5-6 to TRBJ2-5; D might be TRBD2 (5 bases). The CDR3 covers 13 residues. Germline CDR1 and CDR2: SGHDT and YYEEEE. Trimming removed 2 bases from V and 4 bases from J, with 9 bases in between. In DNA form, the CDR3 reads TGTGCCAGCAGCTTACTTGAGGGAGAGACCCAGTACTTC. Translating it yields CASSLLEGETQYF.